This TCR beta chain was retrieved from a study of T cells in Graves' hyperthyroidism and ophthalmopathy (dated by TCRdb to about 2019). Background for the entire study: Peripheral blood was sampled at the time of initial diagnosis, prior to any treatment. After blood sampling, hyperthyroidism patients were treated with methimazole at a starting dose of 30 mg daily, and ophthalmopathy patients were treated with high-dose intravenous methylprednisolone. The paper describes TCR Vbeta CDR3 sequencing of around 130 peripheral blood samples, made up of about 41 ophthalmopathy patients, around 78 hyperthyroidism patients and 17 progressor patients. In addition, the study compared T-cell repertoires in thyroid tissue and in blood from roughly 6 Graves' hyperthyroidism patients. The 90 to 100 discovery patients were randomly divided into training and test sets at a 7:3 ratio. TCR V-J signatures able to tell the groups apart were searched for in a discovery cohort of 90 to 100 patients, of whom over 40 had Graves' ophthalmopathy and about 55 had stable Graves' hyperthyroidism. Prospective prediction of ophthalmopathy was tested in an independent validation cohort consisting of some 19 hyperthyroidism patients and some 17 patients who later progressed to ophthalmopathy.

The germline ends are 11 bases apart after V is trimmed by 4 bases and J by 7 bases. CDR1 and CDR2 (WNHNN, SYGVQD) derive from the germline V gene (reference sequence). The CDR3 runs 13 residues from the cysteine to the phenylalanine. Just the 39-base CDR3 DNA is kept, in frame starting at base 1. Amplification of TCR beta CDR3 regions was carried out from RNA transcripts. For the first round of RT-PCR on the TCR CDR3, the HTBI primer set was used together with the Qiagen OneStep RT-PCR kit. Libraries were constructed in a second round of multiplex PCR, after which size selection and purification were performed. The libraries were sequenced on an Illumina HiSeq2000 using paired-end 100 bp reads. In the paper's pipeline: SOAPnuke was used to process the raw data, with reads discarded if the reads contained adapters or uncalled bases, had a mean Phred below 15, or lacked an exact constant-primer or identifier match. High-quality paired reads were merged using COPE v1.2.5, and each unique nucleotide sequence was defined as a clonotype. MiTCR v1.1 was used to align the clonotypes against IMGT TRBV, TRBD and TRBJ reference segments. The analysis was restricted to V-J combinations with a frequency above 0.0001, which together covered roughly 99% of the repertoires. A TCS score was defined as the ratio of F50 (clonal expansion) to E x V (chaos), with BLOSUM62-based TCRdist applied between CDR3 peptides within each V-J. Welch's t-statistics and random forest reduced fewer than 550 V-J features to 10 to 15, which were used in a naive Bayes classifier (R e1071). TCRdb reprocessing: public reads trimmed at Q25 with fastp, clones called with MiXCR, in-frame beta chains kept. Under each unique CDR3 protein, matching rows form one entry showing the most common genes and DNA. TCRdb, rather than the study authors, made the V and J calls. The sample yields more than 500,000 distinct CDR3 sequences; about 16% were counted once. Together, the top ten hold about 29% of the sample.

This clonotype has ten or more counts. The antigen it recognizes is unknown. No base-level quality is on record; no much larger clone is a single base apart. Findings and caveats that apply to the study as a whole: In cross-validation, a model built on a 13 V-J signature told ophthalmopathy apart from stable hyperthyroidism with approximately 90% sensitivity and 81% to 82% specificity, and in testing the same model reached 80%/75%. Sample size was not statistically predetermined, and investigators were not blinded to group allocation. In validation, the model predicted progression to ophthalmopathy a median of 6.5 months before onset, with roughly 70% sensitivity and 72.22% specificity. Most expanded thyroid clonotypes (frequency above 0.001) were also detected in blood, a finding suggesting that blood repertoires may reflect thyroid immune responses.

Ophthalmopathy patients had moderately to severely active disease, with a Clinical Activity Score of 3 or more, a NOSPECS grade of 4 or more, and a disease duration of less than 3 months. The study excluded patients with uncontrolled infections, other autoimmune diseases, pregnancy or lactation. Clinical symptoms, serum thyroxine and TRAb, thyroid ultrasound, and orbital computed tomography formed the basis for the diagnoses. Ficoll-Paque density gradient centrifugation was used to isolate PBMCs from approximately 11 ml of fresh peripheral blood. Total RNA was extracted with Trizol reagent, and quality was checked on an Agilent 2100 Bioanalyzer.

This chain joins TRBV10-1 to TRBJ1-5; the D gene is perhaps TRBD1, on 5 matching bases. Input material: blood. The receptor was derived from a woman in her twenties or thirties with Graves' ophthalmopathy. In nucleotide form, the sequence is TGCGCCAGCAGTGCAGGGACGGGACAGCCCCAGCATTTT. This gives the protein CASSAGTGQPQHF.